This entry is about one T cell receptor beta chain. No antigen is known for it. This sample is part of a study of post-analysis software for immune sequencing data. The study, taken as a whole, reports: About five TRBV segments appeared more often in patients than in controls, and TRBV5-6, TRBV5-1 and TRBV20-1 were among these. Significantly lower normalized Chao1 diversity was found in patients with multiple sclerosis relative to controls. F-measure co-clustering was strong for batch-matched samples.

Presence of unique molecular identifiers characterized the TCR beta cDNA libraries. MiXCR, run by TCRdb on the PCR reads, gives a single entry per CDR3 protein. This sample carries hundreds of thousands of distinct CDR3 sequences, around 40% of them seen once, and the ten largest clones take under 2%. The CDR3 spans 15 residues. The germline V gene encodes CDR1 SEHNR and CDR2 FQNEAQ (reference sequence). Trimming removed 7 bases from V and 4 bases from J; junction bases left unmatched: 3. The rearrangement links TRBV7-9 to TRBJ2-2; 13 bases fit TRBD2. Source material: blood. This TCR was sampled from a girl between 5 and 17 years old with multiple sclerosis. The DNA of the CDR3 is TGTGCCAGCACCGGACTAGCGGGAGCCACCGGGGAGCTGTTTTTT. This gives the protein CASTGLAGATGELFF.